This T cell receptor beta chain was documented in a study of CDR3 diversity in severe acne. This clonotype was counted at least ten times. This CDR3 spans 15 amino acids. Trimming removed 2 bases from V and 2 bases from J, with 13 bases in between. In TCRdb, the PCR reads were re-called with MiXCR into one record per CDR3 protein. The sample includes about 90,000 distinct CDR3 sequences, roughly 52% of them seen just once. This TCR was sampled from a male donor in good health, serving as a control. The sample consisted of blood. The chain has TRBV12-3 or TRBV12-4 and TRBJ2-7; weak D call: TRBD2 (6 bases). CDR3: CASSLRGGITYEQYF. DNA for the CDR3: TGTGCCAGCAGTTTAAGGGGAGGTATTACCTACGAGCAGTACTTC.